The 23 T cell receptor beta chains below come from one sample, sequenced in a study of early stage breast cancer tumors. Repertoires were generated with immunoSEQ multiplex PCR, while TCRdb's copy carries only in-frame clones and drops some. The table records fewer than 15,000 clones, around 85% of them present only once. Sequenced input: normal breast tissue next to the tumor. The receptors originated from a person aged 30-39 years with breast cancer.

This rearrangement joins TRBV12-1 to TRBJ2-1. TRBV12-1 is tagged as a pseudogene. This CDR3 comprises 16 residues. The CDR3 nucleotides read TGTGCCAGCAGCCCACACTGTTTGGGGACCGCCAATGAGCAGTTCTTC. Translated, it gives CASSPHCLGTANEQFF.

V gene TRBV19 combines with J gene TRBJ1-2; TRBD1 is a possible D gene (6 bases). Germline V gives CDR1 LNHDA, CDR2 SQIVND (reference sequence). This CDR3 has 15 amino acids. Deletions cut 4 bases from V and 3 bases from J, with 15 bases between. CDR3 sequence reads: CASSTSGGRYYGYTF. The CDR3 DNA reads TGTGCCAGTAGTACCTCCGGGGGGCGATACTATGGCTACACCTTC.

The CDR3 is CASSSPGEKNIQYF. CDR3 nucleotides: TGTGCCAGTAGTTCTCCAGGGGAAAAAAACATTCAGTACTTC. J is TRBJ2-4 and V is TRBV19; D may be TRBD1 (6 bases). The CDR3 is 14 amino acids. CDR1 LNHDA and CDR2 SQIVND come from the germline V gene (reference sequence). Trimming removed 5 bases at V and 4 bases at J, with 12 bases between. Full variable domain (rest looked up from reference TRBV19 and TRBJ2-4): DGGITQSPKYLFRKEGQNVTLSCEQNLNHDAMYWYRQDPGQGLRLIYYSQIVNDFQKGDIAEGYSVSREKKESFPLTVTSAQKNPTAFYLCASSSPGEKNIQYFGAGTRLSVL.

The chain has TRBV7-2 and TRBJ2-7, with unresolved D. Germline V gene data show CDR1 as SGHTA and CDR2 as FQGNSA. V gave up 1 base and J gave up 0 bases, with 10 bases separating them. This CDR3 spans 15 amino acids. Here the CDR3 reads CASSLDRVVSYEQYF. In nucleotides, the CDR3 is TGTGCCAGCAGCTTAGACAGAGTCGTCTCCTACGAGCAGTACTTC.

The chain employs TRBV27 and TRBJ2-7; the D is unclear. Germline lookup yields CDR1 MNHEY and CDR2 SMNVEV (reference sequence). Trimming removed 4 bases at V and 1 base at J, with 8 bases between. This CDR3 contains 13 residues. CDR3 sequence (DNA): TGTGCCAGCAGTTCAGCCTTTTCCTACGAGCAGTACTTC. It specifies CASSSAFSYEQYF.

This chain uses TRBV10-3 with TRBJ1-4; 9 bases map to TRBD1. The J segment lost 3 bases and the V segment lost 4 bases, leaving 9 bases of the junction unmatched. Germline V gene lookup returns CDR1 ENHRY and CDR2 SYGVKD. This CDR3 has 17 amino acids. The CDR3 protein is CAISGGTGIVANEKLFF. DNA of the CDR3: TGTGCCATCAGTGGTGGGACAGGGATCGTAGCTAATGAAAAACTGTTTTTT.

The V and J genes are TRBV18 and TRBJ2-5; TRBD2 matches at 10 bases. V was clipped by 6 bases and J by 6 bases; unmatched bases: 4. This CDR3 region has 13 residues. From germline, CDR1 is KGHSH and CDR2 LQKENI. CDR3 protein: CASSSSGGKTQYF. The DNA for the CDR3 is TGTGCCAGCTCGTCTAGCGGGGGAAAGACCCAGTACTTC.

The chain recombines TRBV15 with TRBJ2-1; D unclear. The CDR3 runs to 15 residues. Germline V lookup: CDR1 LNHNV, CDR2 YYDKDF (reference sequence). The V and J ends lost 6 bases and 2 bases respectively, with 14 bases between them. This chain's CDR3 is CATRGLGVPYNEQFF. The CDR3 nucleotides read TGTGCCACCAGGGGCCTTGGTGTGCCCTACAATGAGCAGTTCTTC.

The gene calls are TRBV7-8 and TRBJ2-3, with unresolved D. V was shortened by 6 bases and J by 4 bases, with 17 bases between the two germline ends. Germline V gene data show CDR1 as SGHVS and CDR2 as FQNEAQ. The CDR3 is 15 residues long. The CDR3 bases are TGTGCCAGCAGACCCAATCGGGCGTCGGCAGATACGCAGTATTTT. Encoded protein: CASRPNRASADTQYF.

The rearrangement links TRBV5-1 to TRBJ2-2; D remains ambiguous. Between the trimmed V and J ends, which lost 6 bases and 0 bases, there was a span of 12 bases. Germline V lookup: CDR1 SGHRS, CDR2 YFSETQ. The CDR3 length is 15 residues. The CDR3 here is CASNPQVANTGELFF. The DNA of the CDR3 is TGCGCCAGCAACCCCCAGGTAGCGAACACCGGGGAGCTGTTTTTT. Filled out from reference TRBV5-1 and TRBJ2-2, the complete variable domain reads KAGVTQTPRYLIKTRGQQVTLSCSPISGHRSVSWYQQTPGQGLQFLFEYFSETQRNKGNFPGRFSGRQFSNSRSEMNVSTLELGDSALYLCASNPQVANTGELFFGEGSRLTVL.

The V and J genes are TRBV7-6 and TRBJ2-7; D unresolved. Germline V gene lookup returns CDR1 SGHVS and CDR2 FNYEAQ. Trimming pared 3 bases from V and 1 base from J, leaving 10 bases between. The CDR3 is 14 amino acids. In DNA form, the CDR3 reads TGTGCCAGCAGCTTTTATGGAGAGTCCTACGAGCAGTACTTC. Encoded protein: CASSFYGESYEQYF.

The chain recombines TRBV7-9 with TRBJ2-3, with TRBD1 matching over 7 bases. The CDR3 has 15 amino acids. Unmatched junction bases numbered 6, after V lost 4 bases and J lost 2 bases. Per germline, CDR1 SEHNR and CDR2 FQNEAQ (reference sequence). The CDR3 protein is CASSSGQTLTDTQYF. CDR3 sequence (DNA): TGTGCCAGCAGCTCGGGACAGACTCTCACAGATACGCAGTATTTT.

The chain recombines TRBV10-3 with TRBJ2-3; TRBD2 aligns across 16 bases. CDR3 length: 20 amino acids. Germline loops: CDR1 ENHRY, CDR2 SYGVKD. V was pared by 5 bases and J by 5 bases, with 16 bases of the junction left unmatched. This CDR3 is CAISPGTSGRVESEVDTQYF. In DNA form, the CDR3 reads TGTGCCATCAGTCCCGGGACTAGCGGGAGGGTGGAATCAGAGGTAGATACGCAGTATTTT.

The chain employs TRBV5-1 and TRBJ2-1; the D gene could be TRBD1 or TRBD2 (7 bases each). CDR3 size: 14 residues. V was trimmed by 4 bases and J by 8 bases, leaving 16 bases between them. Germline values: CDR1 SGHRS, CDR2 YFSETQ. Here the CDR3 DNA reads TGCGCCAGCAGCCCGGGGACAGCGGGGTATGAGCAGTTCTTC. Its translation is CASSPGTAGYEQFF.

The chain links TRBV25-1 to TRBJ2-3; D remains ambiguous. Per the germline V gene, CDR1 is MGHDK and CDR2 is SYGVNS. The CDR3 length is 13 residues. Between the trimmed V and J ends, which lost 4 bases and 3 bases, there was a span of 8 bases. The CDR3 DNA follows: TGTGCCAGCAGTGGGGCAATTACAGATACGCAGTATTTT. Translated, it gives CASSGAITDTQYF.

The genes are TRBV6-1 and TRBJ1-5; D is perhaps TRBD1 (5 bases). The CDR3 totals 14 residues. Deletions cut 0 bases from V and 2 bases from J, with 5 bases between. In germline, CDR1 is MNHNS, CDR2 SASEGT. Written as DNA, the CDR3 is TGTGCCAGCAGTGAAGCGGGGGGCAATCAGCCCCAGCATTTT. As protein: CASSEAGGNQPQHF.

The CDR3 is CASSQGWSDGEQYF. For the CDR3, the DNA is TGTGCCAGCAGCCAGGGGTGGAGTGACGGCGAGCAGTACTTC. This chain links TRBV4-2 with TRBJ2-7; unclear D gene. Germline loops: CDR1 LGHNA, CDR2 YNFKEQ. Trimming shortened V by 3 bases and J by 6 bases, and 15 bases separated the two germline ends. This CDR3 spans 14 amino acids.

The V and J genes are TRBV5-1 and TRBJ2-3, with D maybe TRBD1 (5 bases). Germline V lookup: CDR1 SGHRS, CDR2 YFSETQ. CDR3 length: 14 residues. The ends were cut back, 4 bases at V and 4 bases at J, with 13 bases in the middle. CDR3 DNA sequence: TGCGCCAGCAGCCTGGACCCAGGGCCAGATACGCAGTATTTT. Amino acids: CASSLDPGPDTQYF.

The V and J genes are TRBV5-4 and TRBJ2-7, with 8 bases aligning to TRBD1. J lost 4 bases, V lost 3 bases, and 12 bases had no gene match. CDR1 and CDR2 from the germline V gene are SGHNT and YYREEE (reference sequence). This CDR3 has 16 residues. CDR3 DNA sequence: TGTGCCAGCAGCTCTCCAGGGGCAGGGGGCCGTTACGAGCAGTACTTC. This codes for CASSSPGAGGRYEQYF.

This chain joins TRBV7-9 and TRBJ1-1, with D possibly matching TRBD1 (5 bases). CDR1 and CDR2 (germline): SEHNR, FQNEAQ (reference sequence). The CDR3 has 14 amino acids. Deletions cut 6 bases from V and 0 bases from J, with 11 bases between. This chain's CDR3 is CASRTGTLNTEAFF. The CDR3 DNA reads as TGTGCCAGCAGGACGGGGACCTTGAACACTGAAGCTTTCTTT.

The chain employs TRBV7-2 and TRBJ1-1, with D maybe TRBD1 (5 bases). The ends were cut back, 1 base at V and 1 base at J, with 10 bases in the middle. The CDR3 has 15 residues. CDR1 is SGHTA and CDR2 is FQGNSA in the germline V gene. This CDR3 reads CASSLESGGNTEAFF. The DNA of the CDR3 is TGTGCCAGCAGCTTAGAGAGCGGGGGGAACACTGAAGCTTTCTTT.

This clone was seen more than once but under ten times. V is TRBV2 and J is TRBJ1-5; D is perhaps TRBD1 (6 bases). V was shortened by 2 bases and J by 7 bases, with 15 bases between the two germline ends. The CDR3 has 15 amino acids. The germline CDR1 and CDR2 sequences are SNHLY and FYNNEI. The CDR3, as DNA: TGTGCCAGCAGTGAACAGGGAGGGGGAAACCAGCCCCAGCATTTT. As protein: CASSEQGGGNQPQHF.

This CDR3 reads CASSPFLWNNEQFF. The CDR3, as DNA: TGTGCCAGCAGCCCCTTTCTTTGGAACAATGAGCAGTTCTTC. V usage is TRBV7-2 and J usage is TRBJ2-1, with D unclear. The V end lost 5 bases, the J end lost 5 bases, and 13 bases lay between the germline ends. In germline, CDR1 is SGHTA, CDR2 FQGNSA. CDR3 size: 14 residues.